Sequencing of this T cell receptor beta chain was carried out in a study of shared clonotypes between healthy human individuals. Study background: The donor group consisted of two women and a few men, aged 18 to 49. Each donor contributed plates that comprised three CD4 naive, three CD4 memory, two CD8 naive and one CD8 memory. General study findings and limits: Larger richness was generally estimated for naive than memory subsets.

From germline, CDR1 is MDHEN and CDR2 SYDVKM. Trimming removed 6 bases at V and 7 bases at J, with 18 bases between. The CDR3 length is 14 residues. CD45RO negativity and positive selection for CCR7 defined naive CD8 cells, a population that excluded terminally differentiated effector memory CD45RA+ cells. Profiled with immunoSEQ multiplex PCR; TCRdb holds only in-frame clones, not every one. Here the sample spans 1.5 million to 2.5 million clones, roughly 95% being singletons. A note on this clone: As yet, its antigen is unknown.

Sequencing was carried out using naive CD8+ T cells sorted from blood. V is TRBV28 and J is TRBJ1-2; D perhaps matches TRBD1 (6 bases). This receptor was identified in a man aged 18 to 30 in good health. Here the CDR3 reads CASRTTTGRVGYTF. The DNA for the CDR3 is TGTGCCAGCAGAACCACGACAGGCAGGGTTGGCTACACCTTC.